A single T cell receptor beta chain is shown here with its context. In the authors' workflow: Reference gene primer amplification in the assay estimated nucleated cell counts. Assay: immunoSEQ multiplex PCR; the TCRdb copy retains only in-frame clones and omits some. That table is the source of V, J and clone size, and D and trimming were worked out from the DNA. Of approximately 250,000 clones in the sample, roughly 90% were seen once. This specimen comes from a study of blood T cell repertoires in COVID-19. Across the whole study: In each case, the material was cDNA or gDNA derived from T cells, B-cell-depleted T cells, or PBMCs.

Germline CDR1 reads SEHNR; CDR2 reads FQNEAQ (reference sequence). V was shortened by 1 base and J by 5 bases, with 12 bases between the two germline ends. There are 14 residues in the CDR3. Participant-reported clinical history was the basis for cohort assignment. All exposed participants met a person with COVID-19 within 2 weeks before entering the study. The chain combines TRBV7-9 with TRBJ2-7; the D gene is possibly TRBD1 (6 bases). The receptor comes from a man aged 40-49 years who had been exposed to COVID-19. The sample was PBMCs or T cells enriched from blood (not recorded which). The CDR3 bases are TGTGCCAGCAGCTTAGATACAGGGTATAACGAGCAGTACTTC. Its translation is CASSLDTGYNEQYF.